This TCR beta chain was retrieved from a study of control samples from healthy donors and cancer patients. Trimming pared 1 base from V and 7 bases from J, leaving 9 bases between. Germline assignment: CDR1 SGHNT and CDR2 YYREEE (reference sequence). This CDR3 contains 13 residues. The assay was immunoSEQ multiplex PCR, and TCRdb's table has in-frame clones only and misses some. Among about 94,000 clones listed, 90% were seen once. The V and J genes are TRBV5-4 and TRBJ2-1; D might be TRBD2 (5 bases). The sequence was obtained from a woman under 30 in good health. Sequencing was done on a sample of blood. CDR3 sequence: CASSLSPGNEQFF. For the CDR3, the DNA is TGTGCCAGCAGCTTGAGTCCGGGGAATGAGCAGTTCTTC.